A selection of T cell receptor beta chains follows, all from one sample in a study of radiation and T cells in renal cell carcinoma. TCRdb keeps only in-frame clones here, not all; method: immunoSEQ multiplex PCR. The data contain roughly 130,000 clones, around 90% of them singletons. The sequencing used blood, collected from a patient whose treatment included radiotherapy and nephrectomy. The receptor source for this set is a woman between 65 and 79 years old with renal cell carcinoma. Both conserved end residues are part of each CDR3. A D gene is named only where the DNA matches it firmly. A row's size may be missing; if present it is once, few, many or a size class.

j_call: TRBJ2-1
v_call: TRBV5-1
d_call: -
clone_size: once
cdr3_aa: CASSPAPRVNEQFF
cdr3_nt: TGCGCCAGCAGCCCTGCGCCCCGGGTGAATGAGCAGTTCTTC

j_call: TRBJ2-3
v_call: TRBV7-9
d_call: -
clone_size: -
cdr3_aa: CASSLYVGRVTDTQYF
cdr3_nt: TGTGCCAGCAGCTTATACGTCGGCAGGGTGACAGATACGCAGTATTTT

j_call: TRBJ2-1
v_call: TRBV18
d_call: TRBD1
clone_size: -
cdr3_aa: CASSPDRQGVGNEQFF
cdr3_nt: TGTGCCAGCTCACCGGATCGGCAGGGGGTGGGCAATGAGCAGTTCTTC

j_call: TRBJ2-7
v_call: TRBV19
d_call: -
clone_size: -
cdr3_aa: CASSTWGNEQYF
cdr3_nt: TGTGCCAGTAGTACCTGGGGCAACGAGCAGTACTTC

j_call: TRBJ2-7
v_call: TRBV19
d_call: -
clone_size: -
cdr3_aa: CASSISQGPYEQYF
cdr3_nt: TGTGCCAGTAGTATCTCGCAGGGCCCCTACGAGCAGTACTTC

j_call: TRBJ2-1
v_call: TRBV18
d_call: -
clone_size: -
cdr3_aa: CASSPAEGEQFF
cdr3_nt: TGTGCCAGCTCACCTGCAGAGGGTGAGCAGTTCTTC

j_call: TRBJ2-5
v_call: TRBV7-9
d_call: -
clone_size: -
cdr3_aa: CASSLAGGRYQETQYF
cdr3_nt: TGTGCCAGCAGCTTAGCGGGGGGCCGGTACCAAGAGACCCAGTACTTC

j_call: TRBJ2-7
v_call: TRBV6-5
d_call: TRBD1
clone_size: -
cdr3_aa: CASTGTGSSYEQYF
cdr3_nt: TGTGCCAGCACCGGGACAGGGAGCTCCTACGAGCAGTACTTC

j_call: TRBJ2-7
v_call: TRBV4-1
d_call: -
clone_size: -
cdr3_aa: CASSQVPETSRYF
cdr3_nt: TGCGCCAGCAGCCAAGTTCCCGAGACATCGAGGTACTTC

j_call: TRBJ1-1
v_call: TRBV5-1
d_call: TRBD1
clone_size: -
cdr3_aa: CASSTRPTGALNTEAFF
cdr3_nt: TGCGCCAGCAGTACGAGGCCCACAGGGGCTTTGAACACTGAAGCTTTCTTT

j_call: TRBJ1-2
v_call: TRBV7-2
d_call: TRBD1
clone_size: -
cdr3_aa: CASSTVDRGSYGYTF
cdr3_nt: TGTGCCAGCAGCACCGTTGACAGGGGCAGCTATGGCTACACCTTC

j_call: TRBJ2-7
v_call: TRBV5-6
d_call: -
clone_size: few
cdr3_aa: CASSLVGRGQYEQYF
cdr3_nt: TGTGCCAGCAGCTTGGTTGGGCGGGGACAATACGAGCAGTACTTC

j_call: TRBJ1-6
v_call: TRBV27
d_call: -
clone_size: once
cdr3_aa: CASHGGRAGLGPLHF
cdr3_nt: TGTGCCAGCCACGGCGGGAGGGCGGGCTTGGGACCCCTCCACTTT

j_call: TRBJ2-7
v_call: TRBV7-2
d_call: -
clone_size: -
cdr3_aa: CASSLRGPYEQYF
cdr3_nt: TGTGCCAGCAGCTTAAGAGGGCCCTACGAGCAGTACTTC

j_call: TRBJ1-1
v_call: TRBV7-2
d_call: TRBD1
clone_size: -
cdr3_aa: CASSPAPGQEAFF
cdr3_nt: TGTGCCAGCAGCCCAGCCCCGGGACAGGAAGCTTTCTTT

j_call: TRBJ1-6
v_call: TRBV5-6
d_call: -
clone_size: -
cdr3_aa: CASSLRADNSPLHF
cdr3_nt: TGTGCCAGCAGCTTGAGGGCCGATAATTCACCCCTCCACTTT

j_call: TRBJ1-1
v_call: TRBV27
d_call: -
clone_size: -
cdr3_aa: CASSFTDRIEAFF
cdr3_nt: TGTGCCAGCAGTTTTACCGACCGGATTGAAGCTTTCTTT

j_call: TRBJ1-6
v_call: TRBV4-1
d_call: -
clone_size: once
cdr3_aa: CASSHPRPAVNSPLHF
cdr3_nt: TGCGCCAGCAGCCACCCTAGACCGGCCGTCAATTCACCCCTCCACTTT

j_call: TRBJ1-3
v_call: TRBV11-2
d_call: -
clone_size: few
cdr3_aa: CASSLEAGNTIYF
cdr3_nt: TGTGCCAGCAGCTTAGAGGCGGGAAACACCATATATTTT

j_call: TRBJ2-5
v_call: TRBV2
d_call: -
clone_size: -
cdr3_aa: CASSVGYQETQYF
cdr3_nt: TGTGCCAGCAGTGTTGGATACCAAGAGACCCAGTACTTC

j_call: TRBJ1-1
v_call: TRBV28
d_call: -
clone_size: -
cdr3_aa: CASSLLRTTEAFF
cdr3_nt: TGTGCCAGCAGTTTATTAAGGACTACTGAAGCTTTCTTT

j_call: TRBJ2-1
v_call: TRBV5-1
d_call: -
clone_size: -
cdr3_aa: CASSSGGVGLYNEQFF
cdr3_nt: TGCGCCAGCAGCTCGGGTGGGGTGGGTTTATACAATGAGCAGTTCTTC

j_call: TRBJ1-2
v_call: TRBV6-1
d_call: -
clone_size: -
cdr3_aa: CASQAGGGYTF
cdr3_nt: TGTGCCAGCCAAGCTGGGGGTGGCTACACCTTC

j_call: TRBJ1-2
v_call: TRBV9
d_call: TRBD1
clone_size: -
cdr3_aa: CASSDRPGTGLLYGYTF
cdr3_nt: TGTGCCAGCAGCGATCGCCCCGGGACAGGGCTCTTATATGGCTACACCTTC

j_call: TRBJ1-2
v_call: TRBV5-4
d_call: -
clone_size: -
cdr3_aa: CASSATGVNYGYTF
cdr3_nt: TGTGCCAGCAGCGCAACAGGAGTTAACTATGGCTACACCTTC

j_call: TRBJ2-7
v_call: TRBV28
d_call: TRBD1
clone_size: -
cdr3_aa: CASSPGGQQYF
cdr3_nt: TGTGCCAGCAGTCCAGGGGGCCAGCAGTACTTC

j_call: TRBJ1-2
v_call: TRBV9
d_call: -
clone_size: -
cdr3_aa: CASSVGRANYGYTF
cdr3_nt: TGTGCCAGCAGCGTGGGTAGAGCTAACTATGGCTACACCTTC

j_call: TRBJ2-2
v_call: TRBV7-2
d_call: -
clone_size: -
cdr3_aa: CASSSGIQGVNTGELFF
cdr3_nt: TGTGCCAGCAGCTCAGGGATACAGGGAGTGAACACCGGGGAGCTGTTTTTT

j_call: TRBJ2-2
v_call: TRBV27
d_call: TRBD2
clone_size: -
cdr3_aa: CASSLAGGPSGELFF
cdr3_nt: TGTGCCAGCAGTCTAGCGGGGGGGCCATCCGGGGAGCTGTTTTTT

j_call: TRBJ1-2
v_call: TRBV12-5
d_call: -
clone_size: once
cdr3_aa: CASTLTVNRLYGYTF
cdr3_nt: TGTGCTAGTACCCTTACAGTAAACCGCTTATATGGCTACACCTTC

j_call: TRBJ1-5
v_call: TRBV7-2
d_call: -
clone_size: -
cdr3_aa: CASSLAQGPYSNQPQHF
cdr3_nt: TGTGCCAGCAGCTTAGCGCAGGGGCCCTATAGCAATCAGCCCCAGCATTTT

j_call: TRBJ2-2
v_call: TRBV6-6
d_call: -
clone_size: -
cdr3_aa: CASTFGQRAYTGELFF
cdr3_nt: TGTGCCAGCACCTTCGGACAACGGGCCTACACCGGGGAGCTGTTTTTT

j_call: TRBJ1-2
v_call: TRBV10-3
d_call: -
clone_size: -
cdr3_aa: CAISESANYGYTF
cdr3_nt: TGTGCCATCAGTGAGTCGGCCAACTATGGCTACACCTTC

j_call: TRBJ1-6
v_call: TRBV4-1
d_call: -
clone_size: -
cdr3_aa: CASSREGNSPLHF
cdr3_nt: TGCGCCAGCAGCCGCGAAGGGAATTCACCCCTCCACTTT

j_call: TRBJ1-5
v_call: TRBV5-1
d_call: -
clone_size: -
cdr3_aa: CASSQGQGDQPQHF
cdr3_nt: TGCGCCAGCAGCCAGGGGCAGGGCGATCAGCCCCAGCATTTT

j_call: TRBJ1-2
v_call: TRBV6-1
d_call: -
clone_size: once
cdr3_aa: CASSEALLPGNYGYTF
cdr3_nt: TGTGCCAGCAGTGAAGCGCTTCTGCCGGGGAACTATGGCTACACCTTC

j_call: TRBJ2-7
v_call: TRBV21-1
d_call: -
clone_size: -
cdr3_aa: CASTRDRAHEQYF
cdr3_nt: TGTGCCAGCACTCGGGACAGGGCCCACGAGCAGTACTTC

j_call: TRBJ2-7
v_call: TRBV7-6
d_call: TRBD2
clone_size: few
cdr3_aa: CASSLATGGTPYEQYF
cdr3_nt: TGTGCCAGCAGCTTAGCGACGGGGGGGACTCCCTACGAGCAGTACTTC

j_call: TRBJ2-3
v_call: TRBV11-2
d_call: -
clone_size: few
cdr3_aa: CASSLDSGARGTQYF
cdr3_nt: TGTGCCAGCAGCTTAGATTCCGGGGCGAGGGGTACGCAGTATTTT

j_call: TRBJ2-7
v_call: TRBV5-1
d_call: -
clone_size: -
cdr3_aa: CASSRRGAGTYEQYF
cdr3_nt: TGCGCCAGCAGCCGGAGGGGGGCTGGAACCTACGAGCAGTACTTC

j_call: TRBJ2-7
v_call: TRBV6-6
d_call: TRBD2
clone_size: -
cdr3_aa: CASSLLAGGVSYEQYF
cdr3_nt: TGTGCCAGCAGCCTTCTAGCGGGGGGCGTCTCCTACGAGCAGTACTTC

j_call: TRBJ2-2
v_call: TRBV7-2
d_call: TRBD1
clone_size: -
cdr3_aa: CASSSTGGEAGELFF
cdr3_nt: TGTGCCAGCAGCTCGACAGGGGGCGAGGCCGGGGAGCTGTTTTTT

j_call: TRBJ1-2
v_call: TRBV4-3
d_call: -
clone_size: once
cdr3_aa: CASSQEGGLYGYTF
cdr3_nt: TGCGCCAGCAGCCAAGAGGGGGGCCTCTATGGCTACACCTTC

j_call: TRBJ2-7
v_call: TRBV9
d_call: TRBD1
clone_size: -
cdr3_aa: CASSVGAGGSYEQYF
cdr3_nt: TGTGCCAGCAGCGTAGGGGCAGGGGGCTCCTACGAGCAGTACTTC

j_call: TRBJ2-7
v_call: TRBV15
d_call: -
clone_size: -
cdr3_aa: CATSRRLGYEQYF
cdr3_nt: TGTGCCACCAGCAGAAGGCTTGGTTACGAGCAGTACTTC

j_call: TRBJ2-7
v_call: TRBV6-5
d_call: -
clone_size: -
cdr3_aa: CASSSRSYEQYF
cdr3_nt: TGTGCCAGCAGTTCTCGCTCCTACGAGCAGTACTTC

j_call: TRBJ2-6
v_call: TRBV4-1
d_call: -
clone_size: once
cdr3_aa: CASSRVYEFPSSGANVLTF
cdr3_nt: TGCGCCAGCAGCCGGGTCTATGAATTCCCAAGCTCTGGGGCCAACGTCCTGACTTTC

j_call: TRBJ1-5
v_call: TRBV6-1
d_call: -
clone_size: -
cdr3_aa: CASTPDRNQPQHF
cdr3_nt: TGTGCCAGCACCCCTGACAGAAATCAGCCCCAGCATTTT

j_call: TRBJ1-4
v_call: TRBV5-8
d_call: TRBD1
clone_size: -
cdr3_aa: CASSATGGETNEKLFF
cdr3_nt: TGTGCCAGCAGCGCGACAGGGGGCGAGACTAATGAAAAACTGTTTTTT

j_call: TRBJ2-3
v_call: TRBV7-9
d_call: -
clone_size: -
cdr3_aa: CASSLDGRGSTDTQYF
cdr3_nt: TGTGCCAGCAGCTTAGACGGTCGTGGTTCCACAGATACGCAGTATTTT

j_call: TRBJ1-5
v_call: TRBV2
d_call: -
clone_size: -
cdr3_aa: CASSESGRRGRDQPQHF
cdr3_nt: TGTGCCAGCAGTGAAAGTGGGCGGAGGGGCCGGGACCAGCCCCAGCATTTT